This T cell receptor beta chain was captured in a study of shared clonotypes between healthy human individuals. Some clones are missing from TCRdb's copy, which holds only in-frame ones; the method was immunoSEQ multiplex PCR. The sample contains around 500,000 clones, roughly four fifths of which appear only once. The CDR3 runs to 15 residues. Germline V gives CDR1 SGHRS, CDR2 YFSETQ. Trimming left V 2 bases short and J 0 bases short, with 6 bases between. A word on this clone: This sequence may be a read error, since a much larger clone differs from it by one base.

Tens of millions of PBMCs were counted before genomic DNA extraction. V gene TRBV5-1 combines with J gene TRBJ2-6; D gene ambiguous. The sample taken for sequencing was PBMCs. The sequence was obtained from a woman aged 40 to 55 in good health. Some clones in this sample may be carry-over from other donors' samples. In DNA, the CDR3 is TGCGCCAGCAGCTTACGGGCCTCTGGGGCCAACGTCCTGACTTTC. Translated, it gives CASSLRASGANVLTF.